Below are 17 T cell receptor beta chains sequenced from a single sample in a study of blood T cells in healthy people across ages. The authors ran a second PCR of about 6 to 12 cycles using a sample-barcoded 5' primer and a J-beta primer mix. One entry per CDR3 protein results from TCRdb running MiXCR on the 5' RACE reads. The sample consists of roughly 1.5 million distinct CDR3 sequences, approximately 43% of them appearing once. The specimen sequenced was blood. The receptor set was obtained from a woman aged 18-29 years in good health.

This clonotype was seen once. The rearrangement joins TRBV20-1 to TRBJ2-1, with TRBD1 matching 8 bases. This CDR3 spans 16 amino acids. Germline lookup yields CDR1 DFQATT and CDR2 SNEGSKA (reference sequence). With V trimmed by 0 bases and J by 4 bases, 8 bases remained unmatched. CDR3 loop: CSARDPDRVRYNEQFF. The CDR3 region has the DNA TGCAGTGCTAGAGATCCGGACAGGGTTAGGTACAATGAGCAGTTCTTC.

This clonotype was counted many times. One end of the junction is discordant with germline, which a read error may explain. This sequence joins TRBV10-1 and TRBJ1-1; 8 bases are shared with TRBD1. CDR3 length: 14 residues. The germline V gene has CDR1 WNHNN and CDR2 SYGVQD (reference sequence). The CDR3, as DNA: TGTGCCAGCAGCGGGGACAGGCTGAACACTGAAGCTTTCTTT. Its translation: CASSGDRLNTEAFF.

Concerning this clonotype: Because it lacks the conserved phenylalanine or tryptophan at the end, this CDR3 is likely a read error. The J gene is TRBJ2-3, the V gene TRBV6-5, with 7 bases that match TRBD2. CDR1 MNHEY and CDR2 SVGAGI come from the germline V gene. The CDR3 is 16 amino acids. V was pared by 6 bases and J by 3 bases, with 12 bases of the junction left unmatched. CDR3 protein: CASSPSPAGVTDTQYS. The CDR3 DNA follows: TGTGCCAGCAGCCCAAGTCCGGCGGGGGTAACAGATACGCAGTATTCT.

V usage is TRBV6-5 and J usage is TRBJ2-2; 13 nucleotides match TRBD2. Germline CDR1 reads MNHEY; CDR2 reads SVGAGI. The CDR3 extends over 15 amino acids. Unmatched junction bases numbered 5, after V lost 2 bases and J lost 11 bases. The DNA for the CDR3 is TGTGCCAGCAGTTACGGACTAGCGGGGGTGAGAGAGCTGTTTTTT. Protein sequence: CASSYGLAGVRELFF.

CDR3 amino acids: CASSLGAAGLKTQYF. The CDR3 nucleotides read TGTGCCAGCAGTTTAGGGGCAGCGGGTCTCAAGACCCAGTACTTC. The chain combines TRBV12-3 or TRBV12-4 with TRBJ2-5, with a weak D call TRBD2 (6 bases). V was cut by 1 base and J by 6 bases, with 15 bases left in between. There are 15 residues in the CDR3.

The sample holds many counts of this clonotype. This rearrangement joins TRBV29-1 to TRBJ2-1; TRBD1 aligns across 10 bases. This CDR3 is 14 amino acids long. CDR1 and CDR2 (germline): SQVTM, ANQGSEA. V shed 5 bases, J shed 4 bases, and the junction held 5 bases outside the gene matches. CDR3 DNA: TGCAGCGTTACCCCGGGACAGGGGTACAATGAGCAGTTCTTC. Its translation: CSVTPGQGYNEQFF.

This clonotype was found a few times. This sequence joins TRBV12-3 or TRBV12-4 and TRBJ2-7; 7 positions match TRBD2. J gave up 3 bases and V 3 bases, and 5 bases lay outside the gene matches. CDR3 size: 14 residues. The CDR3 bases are TGTGCCAGCAGTTTCCTCAGGACTAGCTACGAGCAGTACTTC. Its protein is CASSFLRTSYEQYF.

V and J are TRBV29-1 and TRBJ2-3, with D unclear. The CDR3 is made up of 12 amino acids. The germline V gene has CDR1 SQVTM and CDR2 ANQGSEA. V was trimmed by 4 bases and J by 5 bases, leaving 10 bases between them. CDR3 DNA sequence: TGCAGCGTTGTGGGGTCGGGAGATACGCAGTATTTT. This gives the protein CSVVGSGDTQYF.

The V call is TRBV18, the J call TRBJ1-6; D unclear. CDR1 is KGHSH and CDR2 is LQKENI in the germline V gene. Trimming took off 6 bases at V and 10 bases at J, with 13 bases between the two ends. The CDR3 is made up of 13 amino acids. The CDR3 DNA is TGTGCCAGCTCTCGAGACGCCAGCTCACCCCTCCACTTT. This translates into CASSRDASSPLHF.

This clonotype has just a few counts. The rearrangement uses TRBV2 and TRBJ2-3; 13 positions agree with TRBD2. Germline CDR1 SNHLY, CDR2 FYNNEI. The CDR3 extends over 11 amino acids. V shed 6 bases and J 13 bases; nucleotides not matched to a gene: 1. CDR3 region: CASRGLAGEYF. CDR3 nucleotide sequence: TGTGCCAGCAGAGGACTAGCGGGGGAGTATTTT.

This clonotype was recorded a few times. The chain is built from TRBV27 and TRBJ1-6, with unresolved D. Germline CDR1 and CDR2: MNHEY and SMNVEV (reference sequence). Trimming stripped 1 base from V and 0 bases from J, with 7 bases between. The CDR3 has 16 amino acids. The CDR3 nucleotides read TGTGCCAGCAGTTTATATTGGAGCTCCTATAATTCACCCCTCCACTTT. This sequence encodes CASSLYWSSYNSPLHF.

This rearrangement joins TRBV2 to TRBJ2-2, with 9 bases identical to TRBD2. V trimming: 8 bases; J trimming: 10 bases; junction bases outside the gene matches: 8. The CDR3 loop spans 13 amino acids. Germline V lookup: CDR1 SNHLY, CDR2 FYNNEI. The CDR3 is CASCRKREEELFF. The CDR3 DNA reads TGTGCCAGCTGCCGTAAGCGGGAGGAGGAGCTGTTTTTT.

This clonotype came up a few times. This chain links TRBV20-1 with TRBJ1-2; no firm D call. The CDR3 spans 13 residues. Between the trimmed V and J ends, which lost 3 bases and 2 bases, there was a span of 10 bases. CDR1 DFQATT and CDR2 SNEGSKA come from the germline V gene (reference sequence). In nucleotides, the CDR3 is TGCAGTGCTAGTCCAGAAGAAAACTATGGCTACACCTTC. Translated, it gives CSASPEENYGYTF.

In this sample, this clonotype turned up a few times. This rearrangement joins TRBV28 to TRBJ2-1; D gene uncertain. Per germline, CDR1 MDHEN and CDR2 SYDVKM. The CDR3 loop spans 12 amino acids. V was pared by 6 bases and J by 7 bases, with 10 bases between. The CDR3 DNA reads TGTGCCAGCAGCAGGATGCGGAATGAGCAGTTCTTC. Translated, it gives CASSRMRNEQFF. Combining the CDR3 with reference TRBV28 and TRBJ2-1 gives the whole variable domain DVKVTQSSRYLVKRTGEKVFLECVQDMDHENMFWYRQDPGLGLRLIYFSYDVKMKEKGDIPEGYSVSREKKERFSLILESASTNQTSMYLCASSRMRNEQFFGPGTRLTVL.

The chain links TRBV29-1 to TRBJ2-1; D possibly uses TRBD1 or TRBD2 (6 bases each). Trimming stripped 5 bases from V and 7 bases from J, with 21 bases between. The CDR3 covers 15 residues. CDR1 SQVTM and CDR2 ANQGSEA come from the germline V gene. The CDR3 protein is CSVRGVGGPRNEQFF. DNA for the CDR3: TGCAGCGTTCGAGGGGTTGGGGGGCCGAGAAATGAGCAGTTCTTC.

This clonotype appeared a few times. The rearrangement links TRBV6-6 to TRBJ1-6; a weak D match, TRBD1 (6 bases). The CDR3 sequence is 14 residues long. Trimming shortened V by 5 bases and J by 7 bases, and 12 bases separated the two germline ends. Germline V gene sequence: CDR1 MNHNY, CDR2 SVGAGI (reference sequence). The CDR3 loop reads CASSHDRRNSPLHF. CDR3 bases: TGTGCCAGCAGTCATGACAGGAGAAATTCACCCCTCCACTTT.

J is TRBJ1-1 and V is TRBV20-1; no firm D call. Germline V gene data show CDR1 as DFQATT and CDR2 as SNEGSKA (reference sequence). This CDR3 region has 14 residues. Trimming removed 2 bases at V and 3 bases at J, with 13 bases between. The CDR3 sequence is CSARKEGSHTEAFF. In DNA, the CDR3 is TGCAGTGCTAGAAAGGAGGGCTCCCACACTGAAGCTTTCTTT.